This T cell receptor (beta chain) stems from a study of blood T cell repertoires in COVID-19. The overall study: Nucleic acid was either cDNA or gDNA, and it came from T cells, B-cell-depleted T cells, or PBMCs.

Participants, roughly 18 to 100 years old, spanned around 26 US areas. Either two negative PCRs, clearance, or symptom resolution qualified Cohort 3 donors as recovered. Study processing details: From reference gene primer amplification, estimates of nucleated cell counts were derived. Clones were sequenced by immunoSEQ multiplex PCR, and TCRdb holds only the in-frame ones, with some missing. That table furnishes V, J and clone size, whereas the DNA furnished D and trimming. The sample has over 400,000 clones, 75% to 90% seen once. The sequenced sample consisted of PBMCs or T cells enriched from blood (not recorded which). This receptor was taken from an older woman who had recovered from COVID-19.

CDR3 region: CASREGIHDNNEQFF. In DNA form, the CDR3 reads TGTGCCAGCAGAGAGGGAATTCATGATAACAATGAGCAGTTCTTC. The gene calls are TRBV27 and TRBJ2-1; D perhaps matches TRBD2 (5 bases). The CDR3 loop spans 15 amino acids. V lost 6 bases and J lost 5, with 17 bases in between. Germline-derived CDR1 and CDR2 are MNHEY and SMNVEV (reference sequence).